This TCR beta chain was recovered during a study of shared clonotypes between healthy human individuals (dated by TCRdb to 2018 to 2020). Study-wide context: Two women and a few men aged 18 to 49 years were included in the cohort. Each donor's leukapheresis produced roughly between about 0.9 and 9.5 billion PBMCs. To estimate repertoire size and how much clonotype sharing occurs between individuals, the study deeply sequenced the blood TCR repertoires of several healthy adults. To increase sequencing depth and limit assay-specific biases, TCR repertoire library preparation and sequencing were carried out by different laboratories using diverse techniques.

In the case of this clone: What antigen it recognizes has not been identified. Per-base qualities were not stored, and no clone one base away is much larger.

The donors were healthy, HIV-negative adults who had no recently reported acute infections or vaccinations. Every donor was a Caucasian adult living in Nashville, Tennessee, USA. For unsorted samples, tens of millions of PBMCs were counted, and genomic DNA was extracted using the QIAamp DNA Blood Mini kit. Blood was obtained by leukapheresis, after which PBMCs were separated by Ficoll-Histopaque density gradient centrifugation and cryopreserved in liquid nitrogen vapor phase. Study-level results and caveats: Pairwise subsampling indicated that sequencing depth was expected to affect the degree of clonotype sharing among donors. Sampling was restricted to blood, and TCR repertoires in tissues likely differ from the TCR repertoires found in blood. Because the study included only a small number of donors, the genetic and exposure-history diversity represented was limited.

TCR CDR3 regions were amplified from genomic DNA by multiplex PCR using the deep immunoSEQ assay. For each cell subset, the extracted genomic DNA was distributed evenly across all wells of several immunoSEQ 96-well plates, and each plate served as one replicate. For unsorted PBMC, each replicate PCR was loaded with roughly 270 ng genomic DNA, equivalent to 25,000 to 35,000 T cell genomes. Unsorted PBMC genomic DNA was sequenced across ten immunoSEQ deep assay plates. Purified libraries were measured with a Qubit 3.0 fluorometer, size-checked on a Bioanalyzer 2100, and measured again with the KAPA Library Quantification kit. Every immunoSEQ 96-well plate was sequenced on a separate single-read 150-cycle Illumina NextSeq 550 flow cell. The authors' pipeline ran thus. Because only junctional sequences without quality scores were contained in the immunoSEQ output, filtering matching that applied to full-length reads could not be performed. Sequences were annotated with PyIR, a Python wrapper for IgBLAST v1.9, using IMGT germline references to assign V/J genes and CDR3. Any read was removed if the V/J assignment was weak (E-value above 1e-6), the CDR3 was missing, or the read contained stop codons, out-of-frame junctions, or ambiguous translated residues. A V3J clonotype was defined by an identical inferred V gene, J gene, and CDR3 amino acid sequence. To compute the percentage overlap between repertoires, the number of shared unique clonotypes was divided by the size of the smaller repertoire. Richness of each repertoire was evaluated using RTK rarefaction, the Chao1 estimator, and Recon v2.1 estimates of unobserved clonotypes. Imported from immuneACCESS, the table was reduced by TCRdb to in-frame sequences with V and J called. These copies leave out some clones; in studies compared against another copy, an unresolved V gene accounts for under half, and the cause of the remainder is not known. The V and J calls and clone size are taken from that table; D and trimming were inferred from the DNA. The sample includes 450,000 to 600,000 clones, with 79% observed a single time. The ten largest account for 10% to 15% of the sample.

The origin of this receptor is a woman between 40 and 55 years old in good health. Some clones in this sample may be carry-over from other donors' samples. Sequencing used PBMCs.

For the CDR3, the sequence is CASTGHHDEQFF. The bases read TGTGCCAGCACGGGACATCATGATGAGCAGTTCTTC. The chain was built from TRBV28 and TRBJ2-1; TRBD1 is possibly the D segment (6 matching bases). The cysteine opens and the phenylalanine closes a CDR3 of 12 amino acids. Only CDR3 DNA is held: 36 bases, read in frame from base 1. The germline V gene yields MDHEN for CDR1 and SYDVKM for CDR2. Trimming costs V 7 bases and J 8 bases, and their ends lie 12 bases apart.